Listed below are T cell receptor beta chains from one sample, sequenced in a study of chemoradiotherapy in HPV16-positive cancers. Only in-frame clones appear in the TCRdb table, and some are missing; sequencing was by immunoSEQ multiplex PCR. In the table there are approximately 13,000 clones, 60% to 85% of which are singletons. This material was obtained from a patient who underwent chemoradiotherapy. These receptors were obtained from a human donor with HPV-associated anogenital cancer. Each CDR3 is given with its conserved first and last residue. A D gene is named only where the DNA matches it firmly. Only some rows state a clone size, as once, few, many or a class for expanded clones.

V: TRBV7-2; J: TRBJ2-1; size: few; D: -; DNA: TGTGCCAGCAGCTTAGTTGGGGTTACCTACAATGAGCAGTTCTTC; CDR3: CASSLVGVTYNEQFF
V: TRBV5-4; J: TRBJ1-2; size: -; D: -; DNA: TGTGCCAGCAGCTCCCCTGCCGGGGGGGCCTCTAACTATGGCTACACCTTC; CDR3: CASSSPAGGASNYGYTF
V: TRBV28; J: TRBJ1-5; size: medium-sized; D: -; DNA: TGTGCCAGCAGTTCTCCCCAGCATTTT; CDR3: CASSSPQHF
V: TRBV12-5; J: TRBJ2-1; size: -; D: TRBD1; DNA: TGTGCTAGTGGTTTATCCGGGACAGGGATGAATGAGCAGTTCTTC; CDR3: CASGLSGTGMNEQFF
V: TRBV19; J: TRBJ2-3; size: -; D: TRBD1; DNA: TGTGCCAGTAGTATGGGACAGGGGGCAGATACGCAGTATTTT; CDR3: CASSMGQGADTQYF
V: TRBV5-4; J: TRBJ2-5; size: -; D: -; DNA: TGTGCCAGCAGCCCGCCCCAGGGATCAACGGAGACCCAGTACTTC; CDR3: CASSPPQGSTETQYF
V: TRBV4-1; J: TRBJ2-3; size: -; D: -; DNA: TGCGCCAGCAGCCAAGACAGTGACCCTAGGTTGTATTTT; CDR3: CASSQDSDPRLYF
V: TRBV7-9; J: TRBJ1-5; size: -; D: -; DNA: TGTGCCAGCAGCTTAGGTAGGGAACCCCAGCATTTT; CDR3: CASSLGREPQHF
V: TRBV5-6; J: TRBJ2-1; size: -; D: TRBD2; DNA: TGTGCCAGCAGCTTCGGACTAGCGGGATCCAATGAGCAGTTCTTC; CDR3: CASSFGLAGSNEQFF
V: TRBV5-4; J: TRBJ2-7; size: -; D: -; DNA: TGTGCCAGCAGCTTGGAATTAGCGGCCTACGAGCAGTACTTC; CDR3: CASSLELAAYEQYF
V: TRBV10-3; J: TRBJ1-1; size: -; D: -; DNA: TGTGCCATCAGGGATCTGGACACTGAAGCTTTCTTT; CDR3: CAIRDLDTEAFF
V: TRBV28; J: TRBJ2-7; size: -; D: -; DNA: TGTGCCAGCAGTTTCCTAAACACCCTATTTAGCGGCAAAACCTCCTACGAGCAGTACTTC; CDR3: CASSFLNTLFSGKTSYEQYF
V: TRBV28; J: TRBJ2-1; size: -; D: TRBD2; DNA: TGTGCCAGCCTCCCTCTAGCGGGGCCCGGCAATGAGCAGTTCTTC; CDR3: CASLPLAGPGNEQFF
V: TRBV7-3; J: TRBJ1-2; size: -; D: -; DNA: TGTGCCAGCAGCTCTGGGACGGGGAACTATGGCTACACCTTC; CDR3: CASSSGTGNYGYTF
V: TRBV4-3; J: TRBJ1-2; size: -; D: -; DNA: TGCGCCAGCAGCCAAGATCAAATTGGGGGCGCGTACTATGGCTACACCTTC; CDR3: CASSQDQIGGAYYGYTF
V: TRBV6-1; J: TRBJ2-4; size: -; D: -; DNA: TGTGCCAGCAGTGAGCTCCCAGGACTAAAAAACATTCAGTACTTC; CDR3: CASSELPGLKNIQYF
V: TRBV6-1; J: TRBJ1-5; size: -; D: -; DNA: TGTGCCAGCAGTGAAGAAGAGGGGAGCAATCAGCCCCAGCATTTT; CDR3: CASSEEEGSNQPQHF
V: TRBV6-1; J: TRBJ2-3; size: -; D: TRBD2; DNA: TGTGCCAGCAGTGCCGTCCCGGGACTATGGAATACGCAGTATTTT; CDR3: CASSAVPGLWNTQYF
V: TRBV4-1; J: TRBJ2-1; size: -; D: TRBD2; DNA: TGCGCCAGCAGCCAAGCGGCGGCTAGCGGGAGTGGGGGATCCTACAATGAGCAGTTCTTC; CDR3: CASSQAAASGSGGSYNEQFF
V: TRBV15; J: TRBJ2-1; size: once; D: TRBD2; DNA: TGTGCCACCAGCAGAAGGGGACTAGCGGGCTACAATGAGCAGTTCTTC; CDR3: CATSRRGLAGYNEQFF
V: TRBV28; J: TRBJ1-4; size: -; D: TRBD1; DNA: TGTGCCAGCAGTAGCCCGACAGGGGTTATTGAAAAACTGTTTTTT; CDR3: CASSSPTGVIEKLFF
V: TRBV5-4; J: TRBJ2-7; size: few; D: -; DNA: TGTGCCAGCAGCTTCCCAGGGGGAGGAAGCTCCTACGAGCAGTACTTC; CDR3: CASSFPGGGSSYEQYF
V: TRBV9; J: TRBJ2-3; size: once; D: TRBD2; DNA: TGTGCCAGCAGCGTAGTTAGAGGGGGAACCGGGACTAGCGGCACAGATACGCAGTATTTT; CDR3: CASSVVRGGTGTSGTDTQYF
V: TRBV5-4; J: TRBJ1-1; size: -; D: TRBD1; DNA: TGTGCCAGCAGCGCCGGACAGGGGGGTGAAGCTTTCTTT; CDR3: CASSAGQGGEAFF